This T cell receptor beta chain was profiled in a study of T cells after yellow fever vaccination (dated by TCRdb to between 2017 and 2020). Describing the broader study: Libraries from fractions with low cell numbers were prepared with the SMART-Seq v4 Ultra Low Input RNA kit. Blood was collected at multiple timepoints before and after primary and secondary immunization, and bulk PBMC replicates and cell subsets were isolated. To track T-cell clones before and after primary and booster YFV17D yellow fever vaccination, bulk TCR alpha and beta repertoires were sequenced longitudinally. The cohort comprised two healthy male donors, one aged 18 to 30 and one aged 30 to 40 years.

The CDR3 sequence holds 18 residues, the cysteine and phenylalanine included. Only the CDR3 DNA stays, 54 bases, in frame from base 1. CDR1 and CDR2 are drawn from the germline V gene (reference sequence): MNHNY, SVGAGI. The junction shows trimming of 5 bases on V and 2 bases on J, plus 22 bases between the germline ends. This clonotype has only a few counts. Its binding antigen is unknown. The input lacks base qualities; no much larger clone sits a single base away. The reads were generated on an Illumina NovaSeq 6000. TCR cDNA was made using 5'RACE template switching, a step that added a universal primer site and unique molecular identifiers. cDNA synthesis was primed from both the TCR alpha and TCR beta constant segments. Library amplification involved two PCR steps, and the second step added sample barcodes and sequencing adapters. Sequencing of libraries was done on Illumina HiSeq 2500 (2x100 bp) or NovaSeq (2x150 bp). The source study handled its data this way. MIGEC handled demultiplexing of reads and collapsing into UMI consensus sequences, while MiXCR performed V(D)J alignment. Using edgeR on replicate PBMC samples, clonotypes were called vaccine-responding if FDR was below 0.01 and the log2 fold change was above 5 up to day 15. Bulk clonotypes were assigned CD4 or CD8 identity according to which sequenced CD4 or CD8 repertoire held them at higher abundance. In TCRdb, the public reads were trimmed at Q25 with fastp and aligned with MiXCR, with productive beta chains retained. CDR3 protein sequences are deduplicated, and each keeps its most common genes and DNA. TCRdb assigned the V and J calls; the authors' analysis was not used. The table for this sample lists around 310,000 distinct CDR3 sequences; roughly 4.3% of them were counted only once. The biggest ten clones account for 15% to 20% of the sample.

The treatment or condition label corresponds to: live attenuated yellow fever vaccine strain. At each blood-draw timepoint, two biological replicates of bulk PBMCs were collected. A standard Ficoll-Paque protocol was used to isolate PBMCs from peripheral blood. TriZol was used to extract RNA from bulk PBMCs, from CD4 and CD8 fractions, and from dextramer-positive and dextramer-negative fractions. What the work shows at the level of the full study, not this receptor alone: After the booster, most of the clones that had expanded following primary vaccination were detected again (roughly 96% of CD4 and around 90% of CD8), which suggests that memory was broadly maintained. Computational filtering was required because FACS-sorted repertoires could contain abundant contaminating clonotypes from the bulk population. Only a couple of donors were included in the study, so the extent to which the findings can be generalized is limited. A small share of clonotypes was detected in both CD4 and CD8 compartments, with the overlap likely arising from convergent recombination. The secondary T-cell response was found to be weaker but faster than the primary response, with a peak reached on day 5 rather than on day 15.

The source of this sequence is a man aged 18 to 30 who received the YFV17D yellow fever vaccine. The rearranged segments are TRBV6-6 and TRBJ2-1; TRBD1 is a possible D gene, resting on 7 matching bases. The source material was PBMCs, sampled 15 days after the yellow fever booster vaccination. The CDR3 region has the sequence CASSPIGGGTAPYNEQFF. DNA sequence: TGTGCCAGCAGTCCCATCGGAGGGGGGACAGCACCCTACAATGAGCAGTTCTTC.